A selection of T cell receptor beta chains follows, all from one sample in a study of PD-L1 blockade in urothelial cancer. The table came from immunoSEQ multiplex PCR; TCRdb's copy has only in-frame clones and leaves some out. The sample includes 57,000 or so clones, over 75% of them seen just once. This material consisted of PBMCs, taken around atezolizumab (anti-PD-L1) treatment. These receptor sequences come from a man aged 65 to 79 with urothelial cancer. Each CDR3 is given with its conserved first and last residue. D genes are given only for firm matches. A clone size is listed for some rows: how often the clone was seen (once, few, many), or a class if it is expanded.

>TRBV20-1|NA|TRBJ1-2|NA
TGCAGGGGCGGGGGTCACTATGGCTACACCTTC
CRGGGHYGYTF
>TRBV6-5|NA|TRBJ1-1|TRBD1
TGTGCCAGCAGTTACCGACTTACAGGGGGCGGCACTGAAGCTTTCTTT
CASSYRLTGGGTEAFF
>TRBV5-1|once|TRBJ2-6|TRBD2
TGCGCCAGCAGCTTTGGACTAGCGGGATTCTCTGGGGCCAACGTCCTGACTTTC
CASSFGLAGFSGANVLTF
>TRBV28|NA|TRBJ2-7|TRBD2
TGTGCCAGCAGTTCTAGCGGAGGATATGGTAAAACCTACGAGCAGTACTTC
CASSSSGGYGKTYEQYF
>TRBV27|NA|TRBJ2-1|NA
TGTGCCAGCAGTTTAGCGGCCTACAATGAGCAGTTCTTC
CASSLAAYNEQFF
>TRBV5-5|NA|TRBJ1-1|NA
TGTGCCAGCAGCCACGACACTCTTTTCACTGAAGCTTTCTTT
CASSHDTLFTEAFF
>TRBV5-4|NA|TRBJ2-1|NA
TGTGCCAGCAGATCACGGTGGGGGGTAGATGAGCAGTTCTTC
CASRSRWGVDEQFF
>TRBV7-9|NA|TRBJ2-1|NA
TGTGCCAGCAGCTTAGCGGGCAGGACTTACAATGAGCAGTTCTTC
CASSLAGRTYNEQFF
>TRBV9|few|TRBJ2-1|TRBD1
TGTGCCAGCAGCGTAGACAGGGGGTTCTGGAATGAGCAGTTCTTC
CASSVDRGFWNEQFF
>TRBV19|NA|TRBJ2-5|NA
TGTGCCAGTAGTATAGGTCCAGCGCCCCAAGAGACCCAGTACTTC
CASSIGPAPQETQYF
>TRBV7-6|NA|TRBJ2-1|NA
TGTGCCAGCAGCTCAGGCCGGGACTCCGAATGGCAGTTCTTC
CASSSGRDSEWQFF
>TRBV7-2|NA|TRBJ2-5|NA
TGTGCCAGCAGCTTCCAGGCCTCTGAGACCCAGTACTTC
CASSFQASETQYF
>TRBV14|NA|TRBJ2-7|NA
TGTGCCAGCAGCCAATATTTCGGGGAGGTTTCCTACGAGCAGTACTTC
CASSQYFGEVSYEQYF
>TRBV6-5|NA|TRBJ2-1|NA
TGTGCCAGCGGGCAGGGGTCCACCTACAATGAGCAGTTCTTC
CASGQGSTYNEQFF
>TRBV30|NA|TRBJ2-4|TRBD2
TGTGCCTGGAGTGGTGGACTAGCGGGAGGGCCCTCGGCCAAAAACATTCAGTACTTC
CAWSGGLAGGPSAKNIQYF
>TRBV30|NA|TRBJ2-1|NA
TGTGCCTGGAGTAGGGGATACAATGAGCAGTTCTTC
CAWSRGYNEQFF
>TRBV7-2|NA|TRBJ2-3|NA
TGTGCCAGCAGCTTCCGAGGACTTCTCACAGATACGCAGTATTTT
CASSFRGLLTDTQYF
>TRBV7-8|NA|TRBJ2-7|NA
TGTGCCAGCAGCTTAGGGACAGCCTACGAGCAGTACTTC
CASSLGTAYEQYF
>TRBV5-1|NA|TRBJ2-3|NA
TGCGCCAGCGATGGCGGGGTCACAGATACGCAGTATTTT
CASDGGVTDTQYF
>TRBV4-1|NA|TRBJ2-6|TRBD1
TGCGCCAGCAGCCCAATACAGGGGGGCCCCTCTGGGGCCAACGTCCTGACTTTC
CASSPIQGGPSGANVLTF
>TRBV27|NA|TRBJ2-7|NA
TGTGCCAGCAGTTTACTCACAGGGAAATCCTACGAGCAGTACTTC
CASSLLTGKSYEQYF
>TRBV19|NA|TRBJ1-2|TRBD1
TGTGCCAGTAGTGGGACAGGGGGCAACTATGGCTACACCTTC
CASSGTGGNYGYTF
>TRBV7-2|NA|TRBJ1-5|NA
TGTGCCAGCGGCAATAGCAATCAGCCCCAGCATTTT
CASGNSNQPQHF
>TRBV4-1|NA|TRBJ1-3|NA
TGCGCCAGCAGCCAAGGTAGACAGGACTCTGGAAACACCATATATTTT
CASSQGRQDSGNTIYF
>TRBV19|NA|TRBJ1-2|NA
TGTGCCAGTAGCCGGGACTTCACACTTAACTATGGCTACACCTTC
CASSRDFTLNYGYTF
>TRBV11-2|NA|TRBJ2-1|NA
TGTGCCAGCAGCTTCCCGTCGGCCAGGCCCAATGAGCAGTTCTTC
CASSFPSARPNEQFF
>TRBV28|NA|TRBJ2-1|TRBD1
TGTGCCAGCATTTCCCGACAGGGTCAGCCTGAGCAGTTCTTC
CASISRQGQPEQFF
>TRBV4-1|NA|TRBJ2-3|TRBD2
TGCGCCAGCCGCGCGACTAGCGGCACAGATACGCAGTATTTT
CASRATSGTDTQYF
>TRBV19|NA|TRBJ2-5|NA
TGTGCCAGTAGTATGTTGAGGACAGCGGACCAAGAGACCCAGTACTTC
CASSMLRTADQETQYF
>TRBV6-1|NA|TRBJ2-3|TRBD2
TGTGCCAGCAGTGACCCAGCGGGAGGCTCCAGAGATACGCAGTATTTT
CASSDPAGGSRDTQYF
>TRBV5-4|NA|TRBJ2-7|TRBD2
TGTGCCAGCAGCTTGGGCGGGAGCGGGATGTCGTACGAGCAGTACTTC
CASSLGGSGMSYEQYF
>TRBV2|NA|TRBJ2-3|TRBD2
TGTGCCAGCAGTCGACTAGCGGGGAACACAGATACGCAGTATTTT
CASSRLAGNTDTQYF
>TRBV29-1|NA|TRBJ2-1|NA
TGCAGCGTTGGTCACTACAATGAGCAGTTCTTC
CSVGHYNEQFF
>TRBV27|NA|TRBJ2-3|NA
TGTGCCAGCAGTTCCACCCTTCTATCCATGACAGATACGCAGTATTTT
CASSSTLLSMTDTQYF
>TRBV5-6|NA|TRBJ1-5|NA
TGTGCCAGCAGCTTTGGGACAACTAGCAATCAGCCCCAGCATTTT
CASSFGTTSNQPQHF
>TRBV7-9|NA|TRBJ2-7|TRBD1
TGTGCCAGCAGCTATGGGACAGGGGACTACGAGCAGTACTTC
CASSYGTGDYEQYF
>TRBV13|NA|TRBJ2-5|TRBD2
TGTGCCAGCAGCTTAGACCTAGCGGGAGGGTCGGGAGAGACCCAGTACTTC
CASSLDLAGGSGETQYF
>TRBV4-1|NA|TRBJ1-1|TRBD1
TGCGCCAGCAGCCAAGGACAGGGCTTAGACACTGAAGCTTTCTTT
CASSQGQGLDTEAFF
>TRBV7-2|NA|TRBJ2-2|TRBD2
TGTGCCAGCAGCCCCGGGACTAGGGGCCCAAGCACCGGGGAGCTGTTTTTT
CASSPGTRGPSTGELFF
>TRBV27|NA|TRBJ2-7|NA
TGTGCCAGCTCCCCCCCCGGTGGCTACGAGCAGTACTTC
CASSPPGGYEQYF
>TRBV27|NA|TRBJ2-1|TRBD2
TGTGCCAGCAGTTCCTTCGGACTAGCGGGAGGCTTTTACAATGAGCAGTTCTTC
CASSSFGLAGGFYNEQFF
>TRBV5-6|NA|TRBJ2-2|NA
TGTGCCAGCACCCTGGGCTCCACCAACACCGGGGAGCTGTTTTTT
CASTLGSTNTGELFF
>TRBV19|NA|TRBJ1-5|NA
TGTGCCAGTAGTATAAACAGGATAAGCAATCAGCCCCAGCATTTT
CASSINRISNQPQHF
>TRBV5-1|NA|TRBJ2-3|NA
TGCGCCAGCAGCACATCTCCTAGCACAGATACGCAGTATTTT
CASSTSPSTDTQYF
>TRBV6-1|NA|TRBJ1-2|NA
TGTGCCAGCAGTGGCGACAGCCAGTTTTATTCATCGATCTATGGCTACACCTTC
CASSGDSQFYSSIYGYTF
>TRBV5-5|NA|TRBJ1-1|NA
TGTGCCAGCAGCTTGGATCCTCTCACTAGCGCTTTCTTT
CASSLDPLTSAFF
>TRBV15|NA|TRBJ2-1|NA
TGTGCCACCAGCAGAGATCGCGGCTACGAGCAGTTCTTC
CATSRDRGYEQFF
>TRBV6-6|NA|TRBJ1-2|TRBD1
TGTGCCAGCAGACCCGGACAGGGGAACTATGGCTACACCTTC
CASRPGQGNYGYTF
>TRBV5-6|NA|TRBJ2-1|TRBD2
TGTGCCAGCAGTCCCCCGCCGGGAGGGGACAATGAGCAGTTCTTC
CASSPPPGGDNEQFF
>TRBV29-1|NA|TRBJ2-2|TRBD2
TGCAGCGCCGACAGCGGGAGTTGGAACACCGGAGAGCTGTTTTTT
CSADSGSWNTGELFF
>TRBV20-1|NA|TRBJ2-1|NA
TGCAGTGCCACAGGGAACAATGAGCAGTTCTTC
CSATGNNEQFF
>TRBV11-2|NA|TRBJ2-6|NA
TGTGCCAGCAGCCCTAGGGACTTTGCTGGGGCCAACGTCCTGACTTTC
CASSPRDFAGANVLTF
>TRBV6-1|NA|TRBJ1-1|NA
TGTGCCAGCAGTGACCTGGGAGGGCTTAACACTGAAGCTTTCTTT
CASSDLGGLNTEAFF
>TRBV5-4|NA|TRBJ2-5|TRBD2
TGTGCCAGCAGCGTGAAATCGGGGCTAGCGGGAGAGACCCAGTACTTC
CASSVKSGLAGETQYF
>TRBV7-9|once|TRBJ2-1|TRBD2
TGTGCCAGCAGCTCGACTAGCGGGAGGGCCTTGAGGTCCTACAATGAGCAGTTCTTC
CASSSTSGRALRSYNEQFF
>TRBV11-2|few|TRBJ2-5|TRBD2
TGTGCCAGCAGCTTAAGCGGGATAGGAGAGACCCAGTACTTC
CASSLSGIGETQYF
>TRBV5-4|NA|TRBJ2-1|TRBD2
TGTGCCAGCAGCCCAGCGGGACTAGCGGGACCCAATGAGCAGTTCTTC
CASSPAGLAGPNEQFF
>TRBV30|NA|TRBJ1-1|NA
TGTGCCTGGAGAGATGGGCCCACTGAAGCTTTCTTT
CAWRDGPTEAFF
>TRBV21-1|NA|TRBJ2-5|NA
TGTGCCAGCAGCAAAGGTAGCGGGAGAGGGAAAGAGACCCAGTACTTC
CASSKGSGRGKETQYF
>TRBV7-6|NA|TRBJ2-2|NA
TGTGCCAGCAGCGTCAGGGGAAGTGGGAGCGGGAACACCGGGGAGCTGTTTTTT
CASSVRGSGSGNTGELFF